These T cell receptor beta chains were read from a single sample in a study of CXCR3-negative and CXCR3-positive naive CD8 T cells. TCRdb re-called the 5' RACE reads; one entry per CDR3 protein, DNA not given. The table counts some 99,000 distinct CDR3 sequences; approximately 1% lies in the top ten. The sample consisted of naive CXCR3+ CD8+ T cells from blood. These receptors were collected from a human donor in good health. Some clones in this sample may be carry-over from other donors' samples. CDR3s include the opening cysteine and the closing phenylalanine or tryptophan. Fields, in order: J gene, V gene, CDR3 protein.

J gene: TRBJ1-2
V gene: TRBV29-1
CDR3 protein: CSVIHLTAEGRGYTF

J gene: TRBJ2-3
V gene: TRBV7-9
CDR3 protein: CAPGGGPTDTQYF

J gene: TRBJ2-1
V gene: TRBV29-1
CDR3 protein: CSVLWGGRIEQFF

J gene: TRBJ2-7
V gene: TRBV5-1
CDR3 protein: CASSSPSYEQYF

J gene: TRBJ2-2
V gene: TRBV5-5
CDR3 protein: CASSPRGGTGSPGELFF

J gene: TRBJ1-3
V gene: TRBV29-1
CDR3 protein: CSVDGGSGNTIYF

J gene: TRBJ2-5
V gene: TRBV7-7
CDR3 protein: CASSLASGQETQYF

J gene: TRBJ2-7
V gene: TRBV5-1
CDR3 protein: CASRLAGGSYEQYF

J gene: TRBJ1-2
V gene: TRBV28
CDR3 protein: CASSETGTGYTF

J gene: TRBJ2-7
V gene: TRBV6-5
CDR3 protein: CASRHGTGNYEQYF

J gene: TRBJ2-5
V gene: TRBV12-3/TRBV12-4
CDR3 protein: CASSRPTRINIKTGAQETQYF

J gene: TRBJ1-1
V gene: TRBV7-3
CDR3 protein: CASSSKAGEAFF

J gene: TRBJ2-1
V gene: TRBV12-3/TRBV12-4
CDR3 protein: CASRDLAGGPHEQFF

J gene: TRBJ2-7
V gene: TRBV29-1
CDR3 protein: CSVGKWGTASYEQYF

J gene: TRBJ2-7
V gene: TRBV5-1
CDR3 protein: CASSLLGTSGGVSDEQYF

J gene: TRBJ2-1
V gene: TRBV6-1
CDR3 protein: CASSAGQGPDEQFF

J gene: TRBJ2-3
V gene: TRBV29-1
CDR3 protein: CSVGGTGLYSRSTDTQYF

J gene: TRBJ2-1
V gene: TRBV5-1
CDR3 protein: CASSLAGGVSYNEQFF

J gene: TRBJ2-1
V gene: TRBV7-9
CDR3 protein: CASSLFAGGPDGNEQFF

J gene: TRBJ1-4
V gene: TRBV25-1
CDR3 protein: CASSPDRRGMKMVFF

J gene: TRBJ2-1
V gene: TRBV15
CDR3 protein: CATSPGTGNNEQFF

J gene: TRBJ2-3
V gene: TRBV5-1
CDR3 protein: CASSRYFSGGTDTQYF

J gene: TRBJ1-6
V gene: TRBV6-5
CDR3 protein: CASSYDSGSPLHF

J gene: TRBJ1-4
V gene: TRBV4-3
CDR3 protein: CASSQQGLLANEKLFF

J gene: TRBJ2-3
V gene: TRBV19
CDR3 protein: CASSKRVAIAGHQDTQYF

J gene: TRBJ2-3
V gene: TRBV11-2
CDR3 protein: CASSLGPGENTQYF

J gene: TRBJ2-1
V gene: TRBV18
CDR3 protein: CASSLTGSSYNEQFF

J gene: TRBJ2-2
V gene: TRBV12-3/TRBV12-4
CDR3 protein: CASSGTYGGELFF

J gene: TRBJ2-5
V gene: TRBV28
CDR3 protein: CASSQRLAGAGRETQYF

J gene: TRBJ2-7
V gene: TRBV7-9
CDR3 protein: CASSQGLPLEQYF

J gene: TRBJ2-3
V gene: TRBV7-2
CDR3 protein: CASSFEGNTDTQYF

J gene: TRBJ2-2
V gene: TRBV7-7
CDR3 protein: CASSFHPSGQTNTGELFF

J gene: TRBJ1-2
V gene: TRBV29-1
CDR3 protein: CSVATGKDYGYTF

J gene: TRBJ1-2
V gene: TRBV29-1
CDR3 protein: CSVPGPVVPNYGYTF

J gene: TRBJ2-1
V gene: TRBV7-9
CDR3 protein: CASSFGQGMFHEQFF

J gene: TRBJ1-1
V gene: TRBV12-3/TRBV12-4
CDR3 protein: CASSPAETVNTEAFF

J gene: TRBJ2-5
V gene: TRBV6-5
CDR3 protein: CASRPGQWVGETQYF

J gene: TRBJ2-7
V gene: TRBV12-3/TRBV12-4
CDR3 protein: CASSSFLQTYEQYF

J gene: TRBJ2-5
V gene: TRBV5-6
CDR3 protein: CASSVGREAQETQYF

J gene: TRBJ2-1
V gene: TRBV12-3/TRBV12-4
CDR3 protein: CASKRLAGGPSQFF

J gene: TRBJ1-2
V gene: TRBV29-1
CDR3 protein: CSVEGLRGYTF

J gene: TRBJ1-2
V gene: TRBV4-3
CDR3 protein: CASSQDRNRNYGYTF

J gene: TRBJ2-3
V gene: TRBV7-2
CDR3 protein: CASSSGQISDTQYF

J gene: TRBJ1-1
V gene: TRBV5-1
CDR3 protein: CASSLSDLVAEAFF

J gene: TRBJ2-3
V gene: TRBV5-5
CDR3 protein: CASSTGQGATDTQYF

J gene: TRBJ2-7
V gene: TRBV19
CDR3 protein: CASSMRRSPNEQYF

J gene: TRBJ2-3
V gene: TRBV2
CDR3 protein: CASSRGGPVDADTQYF

J gene: TRBJ2-7
V gene: TRBV6-2/TRBV6-3
CDR3 protein: CASRTGTLSEQYF

J gene: TRBJ2-7
V gene: TRBV5-1
CDR3 protein: CASSLEAHYEQYF

J gene: TRBJ1-2
V gene: TRBV27
CDR3 protein: CATSTPGQRGYTF

J gene: TRBJ2-3
V gene: TRBV6-6
CDR3 protein: CAIRASPDTQYF

J gene: TRBJ2-7
V gene: TRBV29-1
CDR3 protein: CSVLGQGPSYEQYF